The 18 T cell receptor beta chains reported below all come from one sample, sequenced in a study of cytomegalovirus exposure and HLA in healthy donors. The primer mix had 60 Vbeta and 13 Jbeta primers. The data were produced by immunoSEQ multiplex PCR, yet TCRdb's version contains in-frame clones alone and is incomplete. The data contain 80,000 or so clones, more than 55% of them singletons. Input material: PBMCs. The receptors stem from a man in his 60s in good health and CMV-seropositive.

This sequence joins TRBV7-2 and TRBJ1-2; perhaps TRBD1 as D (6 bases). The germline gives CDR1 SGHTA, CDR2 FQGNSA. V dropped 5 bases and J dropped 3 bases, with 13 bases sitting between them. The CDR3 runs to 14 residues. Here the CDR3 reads CASSAHRAHYGYTF. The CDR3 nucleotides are TGTGCCAGCAGCGCCCACAGGGCACACTATGGCTACACCTTC.

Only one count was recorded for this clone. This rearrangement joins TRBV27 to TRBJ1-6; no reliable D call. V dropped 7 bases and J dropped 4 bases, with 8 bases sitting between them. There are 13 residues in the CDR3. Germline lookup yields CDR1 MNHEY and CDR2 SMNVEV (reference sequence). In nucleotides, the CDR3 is TGTGCCAGCACGGGAGGGTATAATTCACCCCTCCACTTT. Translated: CASTGGYNSPLHF.

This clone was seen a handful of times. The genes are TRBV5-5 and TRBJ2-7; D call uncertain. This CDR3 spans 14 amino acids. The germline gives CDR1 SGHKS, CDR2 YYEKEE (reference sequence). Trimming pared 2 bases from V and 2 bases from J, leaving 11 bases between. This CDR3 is CASSLGALTYEQYF. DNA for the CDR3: TGTGCCAGCAGCTTAGGAGCGCTGACCTACGAGCAGTACTTC.

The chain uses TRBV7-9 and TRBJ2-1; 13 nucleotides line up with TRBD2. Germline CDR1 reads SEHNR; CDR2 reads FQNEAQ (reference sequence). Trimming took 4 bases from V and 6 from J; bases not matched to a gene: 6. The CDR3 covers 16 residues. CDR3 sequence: CASSSPLAGGSNEQFF. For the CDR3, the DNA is TGTGCCAGCAGCTCTCCACTAGCGGGAGGGAGCAATGAGCAGTTCTTC.

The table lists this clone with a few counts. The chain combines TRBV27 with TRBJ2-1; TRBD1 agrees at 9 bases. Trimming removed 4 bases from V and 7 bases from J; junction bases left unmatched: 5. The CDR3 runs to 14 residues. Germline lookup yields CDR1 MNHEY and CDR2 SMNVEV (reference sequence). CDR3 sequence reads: CASSSAGTGNEQFF. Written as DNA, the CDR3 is TGTGCCAGCAGTTCAGCCGGGACAGGGAATGAGCAGTTCTTC.

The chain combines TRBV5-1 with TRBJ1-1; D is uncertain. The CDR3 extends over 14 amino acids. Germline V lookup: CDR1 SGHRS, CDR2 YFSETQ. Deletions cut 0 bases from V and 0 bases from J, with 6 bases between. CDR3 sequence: CASSLDQLNTEAFF. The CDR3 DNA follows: TGCGCCAGCAGCTTGGACCAGTTGAACACTGAAGCTTTCTTT.

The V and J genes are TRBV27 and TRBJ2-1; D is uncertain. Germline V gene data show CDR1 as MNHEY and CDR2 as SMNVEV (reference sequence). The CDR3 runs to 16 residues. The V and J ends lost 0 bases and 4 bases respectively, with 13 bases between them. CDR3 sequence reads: CASSLSVVPKYNEQFF. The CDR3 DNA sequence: TGTGCCAGCAGTTTATCGGTGGTCCCTAAATACAATGAGCAGTTCTTC.

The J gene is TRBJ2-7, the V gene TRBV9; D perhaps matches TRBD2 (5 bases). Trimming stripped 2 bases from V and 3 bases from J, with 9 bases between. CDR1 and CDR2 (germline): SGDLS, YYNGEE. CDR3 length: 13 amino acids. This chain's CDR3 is CASSVGLLYEQYF. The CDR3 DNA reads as TGTGCCAGCAGCGTTGGACTTCTCTACGAGCAGTACTTC.

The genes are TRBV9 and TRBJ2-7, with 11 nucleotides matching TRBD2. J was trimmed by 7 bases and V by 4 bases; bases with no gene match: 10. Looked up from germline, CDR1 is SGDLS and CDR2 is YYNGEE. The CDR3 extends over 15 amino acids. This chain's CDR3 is CASSPRTSGPREQYF. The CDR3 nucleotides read TGTGCCAGCAGCCCCCGGACTAGCGGGCCCCGGGAGCAGTACTTC. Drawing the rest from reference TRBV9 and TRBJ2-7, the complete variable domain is DSGVTQTPKHLITATGQRVTLRCSPRSGDLSVYWYQQSLDQGLQFLIQYYNGEERAKGNILERFSAQQFPDLHSELNLSSLELGDSALYFCASSPRTSGPREQYFGPGTRLTVT.

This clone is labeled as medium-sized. The CDR3 spells CASSQDEGGPDTQYF. CDR3 bases: TGTGCCAGCAGCCAAGATGAGGGGGGGCCGGATACGCAGTATTTT. The chain combines TRBV4-2 with TRBJ2-3; D is possibly TRBD2 (7 bases). The germline gives CDR1 LGHNA, CDR2 YNFKEQ. V lost 0 bases, J lost 6 bases, and 13 bases lay in between. This CDR3 is built from 15 residues.

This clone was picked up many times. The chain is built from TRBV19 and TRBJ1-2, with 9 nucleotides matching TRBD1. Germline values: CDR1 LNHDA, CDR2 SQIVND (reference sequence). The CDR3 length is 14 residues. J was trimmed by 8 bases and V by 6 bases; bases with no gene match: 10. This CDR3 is CASSVNRGLYGYTF. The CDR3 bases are TGTGCCAGTAGCGTAAACAGGGGGCTATACGGCTACACCTTC.

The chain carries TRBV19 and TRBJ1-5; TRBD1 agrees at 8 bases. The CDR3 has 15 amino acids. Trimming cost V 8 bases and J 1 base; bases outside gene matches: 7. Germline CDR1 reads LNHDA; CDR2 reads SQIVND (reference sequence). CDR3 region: CASQGAGKSNQPQHF. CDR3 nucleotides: TGTGCCAGTCAGGGGGCAGGGAAGAGCAATCAGCCCCAGCATTTT.

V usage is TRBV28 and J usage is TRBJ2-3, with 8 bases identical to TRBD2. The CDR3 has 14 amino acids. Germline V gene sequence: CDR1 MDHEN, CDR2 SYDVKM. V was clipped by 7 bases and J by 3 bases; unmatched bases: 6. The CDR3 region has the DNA TGTGCCAGCATCGGGAGGGCCCCAACAGATACGCAGTATTTT. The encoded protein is CASIGRAPTDTQYF. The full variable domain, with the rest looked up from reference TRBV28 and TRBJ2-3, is DVKVTQSSRYLVKRTGEKVFLECVQDMDHENMFWYRQDPGLGLRLIYFSYDVKMKEKGDIPEGYSVSREKKERFSLILESASTNQTSMYLCASIGRAPTDTQYFGPGTRLTVL.

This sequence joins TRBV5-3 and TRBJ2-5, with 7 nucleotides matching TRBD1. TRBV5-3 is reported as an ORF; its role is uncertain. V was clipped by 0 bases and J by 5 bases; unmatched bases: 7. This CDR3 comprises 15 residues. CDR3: CARSLVRGLGETQYF. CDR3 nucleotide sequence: TGTGCCAGAAGCTTGGTAAGGGGGCTGGGGGAGACCCAGTACTTC.

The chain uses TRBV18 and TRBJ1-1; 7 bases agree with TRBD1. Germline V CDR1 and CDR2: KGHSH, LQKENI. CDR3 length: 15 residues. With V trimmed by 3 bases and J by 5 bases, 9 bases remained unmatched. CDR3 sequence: CASSPQGAGGTEAFF. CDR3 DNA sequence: TGTGCCAGCTCACCCCAGGGAGCAGGGGGAACTGAAGCTTTCTTT.

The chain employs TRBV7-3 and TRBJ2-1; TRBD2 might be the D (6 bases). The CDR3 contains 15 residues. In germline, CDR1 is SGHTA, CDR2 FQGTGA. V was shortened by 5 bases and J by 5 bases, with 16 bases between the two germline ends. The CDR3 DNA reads TGTGCCAGCAGCCTGGAGCGACTAGGGGACAATGAGCAGTTCTTC. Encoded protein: CASSLERLGDNEQFF.

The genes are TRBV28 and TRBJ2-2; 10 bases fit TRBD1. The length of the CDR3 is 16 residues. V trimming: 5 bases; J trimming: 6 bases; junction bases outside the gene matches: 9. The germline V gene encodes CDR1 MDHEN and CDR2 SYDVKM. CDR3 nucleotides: TGTGCCAGCAGTCCCCCGGACAGGGGGGTGGCCGGGGAGCTGTTTTTT. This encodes CASSPPDRGVAGELFF.

The CDR3 DNA sequence: TGTGCCAGCAGTTACGGGCGGGACGGAGCCTACGAGCAGTACTTC. As protein: CASSYGRDGAYEQYF. The rearrangement uses TRBV6-5 and TRBJ2-7, with TRBD2 as a possible D gene (6 bases). The CDR3 totals 15 residues. Germline CDR1 reads MNHEY; CDR2 reads SVGAGI. With 2 bases removed from V and 2 bases from J, the gap between germline ends came to 13 bases.